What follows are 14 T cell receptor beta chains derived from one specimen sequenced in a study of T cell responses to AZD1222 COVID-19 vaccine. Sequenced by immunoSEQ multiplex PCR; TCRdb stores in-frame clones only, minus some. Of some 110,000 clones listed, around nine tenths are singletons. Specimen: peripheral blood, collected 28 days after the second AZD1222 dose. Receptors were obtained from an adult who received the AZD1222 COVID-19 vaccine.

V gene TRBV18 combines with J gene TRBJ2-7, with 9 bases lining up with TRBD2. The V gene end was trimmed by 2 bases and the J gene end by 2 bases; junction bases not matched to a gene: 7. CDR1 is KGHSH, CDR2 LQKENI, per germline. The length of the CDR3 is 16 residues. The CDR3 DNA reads TGTGCCAGCTCACCAAGAAAGGGACTAGCAGCCTACGAGCAGTACTTC. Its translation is CASSPRKGLAAYEQYF.

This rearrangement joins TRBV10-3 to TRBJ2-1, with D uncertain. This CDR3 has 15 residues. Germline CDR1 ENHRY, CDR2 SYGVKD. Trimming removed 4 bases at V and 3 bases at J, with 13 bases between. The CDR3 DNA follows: TGTGCCATCAGTGGTGGTGGTGCGGACTACAATGAGCAGTTCTTC. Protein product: CAISGGGADYNEQFF.

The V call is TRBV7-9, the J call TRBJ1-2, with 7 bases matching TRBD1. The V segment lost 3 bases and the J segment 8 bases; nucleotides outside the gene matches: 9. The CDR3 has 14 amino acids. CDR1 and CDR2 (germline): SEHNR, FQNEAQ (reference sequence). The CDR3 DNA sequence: TGTGCCAGCAGCTTTACAGGGGCCGGGGAGGGCTACACCTTC. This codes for CASSFTGAGEGYTF.

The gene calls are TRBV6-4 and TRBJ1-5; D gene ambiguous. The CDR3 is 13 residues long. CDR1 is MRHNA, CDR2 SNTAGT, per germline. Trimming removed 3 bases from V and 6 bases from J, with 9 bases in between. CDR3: CASSEGDGQPQHF. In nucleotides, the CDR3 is TGTGCCAGCAGTGAGGGAGACGGTCAGCCCCAGCATTTT.

As DNA, the CDR3 is TGTGCCAGCAGCCAGCAGGGTGTTGCGGCAGATACGCAGTATTTT. It specifies CASSQQGVAADTQYF. This rearrangement joins TRBV7-3 to TRBJ2-3; the D gene is possibly TRBD1 (5 bases). This CDR3 is built from 15 residues. CDR1 is SGHTA, CDR2 FQGTGA, per germline. V was trimmed by 5 bases and J by 4 bases, leaving 16 bases between them.

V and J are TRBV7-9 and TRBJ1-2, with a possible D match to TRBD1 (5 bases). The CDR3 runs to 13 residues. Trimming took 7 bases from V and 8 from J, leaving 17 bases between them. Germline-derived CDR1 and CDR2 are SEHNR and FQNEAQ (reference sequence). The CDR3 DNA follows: TGTGCCAGCACAGGAGGCAGGGCGAACGGCTACACCTTC. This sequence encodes CASTGGRANGYTF.

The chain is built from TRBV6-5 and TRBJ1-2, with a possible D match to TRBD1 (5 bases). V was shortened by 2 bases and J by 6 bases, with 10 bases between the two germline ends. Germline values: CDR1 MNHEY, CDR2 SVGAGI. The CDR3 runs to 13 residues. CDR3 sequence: CASSYPQGDGYTF. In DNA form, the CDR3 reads TGTGCCAGCAGTTACCCGCAGGGAGATGGCTACACCTTC.

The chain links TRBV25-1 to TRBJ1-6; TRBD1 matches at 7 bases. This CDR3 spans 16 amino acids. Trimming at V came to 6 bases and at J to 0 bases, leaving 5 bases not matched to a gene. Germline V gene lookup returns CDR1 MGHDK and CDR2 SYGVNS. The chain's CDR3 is CASRPGQSSYNSPLHF. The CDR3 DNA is TGTGCCAGCAGACCGGGACAGAGCTCCTATAATTCACCCCTCCACTTT. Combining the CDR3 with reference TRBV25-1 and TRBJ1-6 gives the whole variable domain EADIYQTPRYLVIGTGKKITLECSQTMGHDKMYWYQQDPGMELHLIHYSYGVNSTEKGDLSSESTVSRIRTEHFPLTLESARPSHTSQYLCASRPGQSSYNSPLHFGNGTRLTVT.

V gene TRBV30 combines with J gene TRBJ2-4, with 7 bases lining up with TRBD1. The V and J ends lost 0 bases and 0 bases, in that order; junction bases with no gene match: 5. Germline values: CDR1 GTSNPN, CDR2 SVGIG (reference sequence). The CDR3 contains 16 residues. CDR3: CAWSVQGSLAKNIQYF. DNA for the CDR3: TGTGCCTGGAGTGTACAGGGGTCTCTAGCCAAAAACATTCAGTACTTC.

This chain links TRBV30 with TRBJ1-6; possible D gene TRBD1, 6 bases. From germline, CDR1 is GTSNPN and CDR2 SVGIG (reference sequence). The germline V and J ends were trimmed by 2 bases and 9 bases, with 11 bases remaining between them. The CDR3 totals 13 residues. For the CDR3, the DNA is TGTGCCTGGAGTCTCCTGGGGGCTTCACCCCTCCACTTT. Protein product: CAWSLLGASPLHF.

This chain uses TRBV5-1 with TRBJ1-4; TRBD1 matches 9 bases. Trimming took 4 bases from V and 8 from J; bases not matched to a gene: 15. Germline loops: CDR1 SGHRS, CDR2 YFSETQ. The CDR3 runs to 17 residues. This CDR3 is CASSTVPGQGLAEKLFF. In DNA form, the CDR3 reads TGCGCCAGCAGCACAGTCCCGGGACAGGGACTCGCGGAAAAACTGTTTTTT.

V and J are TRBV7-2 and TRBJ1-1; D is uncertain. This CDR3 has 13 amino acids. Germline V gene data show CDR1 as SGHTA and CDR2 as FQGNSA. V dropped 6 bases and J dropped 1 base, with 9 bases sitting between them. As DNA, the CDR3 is TGTGCCAGCAGTTACCAGGAGAACACTGAAGCTTTCTTT. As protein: CASSYQENTEAFF.

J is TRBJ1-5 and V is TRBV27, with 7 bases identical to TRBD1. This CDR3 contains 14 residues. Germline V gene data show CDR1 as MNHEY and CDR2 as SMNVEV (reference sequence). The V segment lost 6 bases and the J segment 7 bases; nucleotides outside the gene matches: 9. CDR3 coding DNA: TGTGCCAGCAGCCGACAGGGAGTGGGACAGCCCCAGCATTTT. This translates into CASSRQGVGQPQHF.

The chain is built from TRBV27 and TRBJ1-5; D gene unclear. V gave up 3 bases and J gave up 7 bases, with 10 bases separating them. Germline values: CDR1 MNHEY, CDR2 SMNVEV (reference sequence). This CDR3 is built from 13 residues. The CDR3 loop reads CASSFSAAQPQHF. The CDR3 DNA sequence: TGTGCCAGCAGTTTTTCTGCAGCGCAGCCCCAGCATTTT.